What follows is one T cell receptor (beta chain) and its context. Antigen: not known. The data were taken from a study of shared clonotypes between healthy human individuals. Study observations and caveats: Incomplete sequencing of sorted subsets was indicated by rarefaction despite large depth. A generally larger estimated richness was seen in naive subsets than in memory subsets.

The repertoire was sequenced with immunoSEQ multiplex PCR; TCRdb's copy has only in-frame clones and lacks some. This table has about 1,900,000 clones, just under 95% appearing once. Positive CCR7 selection of CD45RO-negative cells yielded the naive CD8 cells, and terminally differentiated effector memory CD45RA+ cells were excluded. The V and J ends lost 0 bases and 5 bases, in that order; junction bases with no gene match: 2. CDR1 and CDR2 from the germline V gene are SGHRS and YFSETQ. This CDR3 has 14 residues. This receptor was obtained from a man younger than 30 in good health. Source material: naive CD8+ T cells sorted from blood. V is TRBV5-1 and J is TRBJ1-2, with TRBD1 matching 9 bases. CDR3 sequence (DNA): TGCGCCAGCAGCTTGGGTGGACAGGGGTATGGCTACACCTTC. Its translation is CASSLGGQGYGYTF.